A single sample is the source of the 30 T cell receptor beta chains below, sequenced in a study of shared clonotypes between healthy human individuals. Sequencing was performed with immunoSEQ multiplex PCR; in TCRdb, only in-frame clones are kept and a portion is missing. The table shows 2 million to 3 million clones, with roughly 93% occurring only once. The sample consisted of naive CD4+ T cells from PBMCs. Regarding subset: CD45RA+ positively selected. The receptors here all came from a man aged 18 to 29 in good health. Some clones in this sample may be carry-over from other donors' samples.

The chain carries TRBV7-9 and TRBJ1-1; a possible D gene is TRBD1 (5 bases). V lost 5 bases to trimming and J lost 3 bases, with 16 bases between them. Germline lookup yields CDR1 SEHNR and CDR2 FQNEAQ (reference sequence). The CDR3 runs 15 residues. The CDR3 spells CASSHQTVTYTEAFF. CDR3 nucleotide sequence: TGTGCCAGCAGCCACCAGACAGTCACATACACTGAAGCTTTCTTT.

The CDR3 reads CASSRSGGETQYF. The CDR3 DNA sequence: TGCGCCAGCAGCCGATCGGGGGGGGAGACCCAGTACTTC. This sequence joins TRBV4-1 and TRBJ2-5; TRBD2 matches 8 bases. CDR1 MGHRA and CDR2 YSYEKL come from the germline V gene. J lost 5 bases, V lost 4 bases, and 3 bases had no gene match. The CDR3 loop spans 13 amino acids.

The chain couples TRBV7-3 to TRBJ1-1; D unclear. The CDR3 consists of 13 residues. The germline CDR1 and CDR2 sequences are SGHTA and FQGTGA. Between the trimmed V and J ends, which lost 5 bases and 5 bases, there was a span of 12 bases. CDR3 DNA: TGTGCCAGCAGCCCTACAGCGGGTACTGAAGCTTTCTTT. Protein: CASSPTAGTEAFF.

A word on this clone: Other DNA sequences of this sample code for an identical CDR3. The V gene is TRBV28, the J gene TRBJ1-2, with TRBD1 matching 7 bases. CDR3 length equals 13 residues. The trim removed 3 bases at V and 6 bases at J, leaving 4 bases unmatched. Germline V gene lookup returns CDR1 MDHEN and CDR2 SYDVKM. The CDR3 nucleotides are TGTGCCAGCAGTTTGCGGGACAGTAATGGCTACACCTTC. It is translated as CASSLRDSNGYTF.

The chain recombines TRBV6-1 with TRBJ1-5; D is unclear. With 1 base removed from V and 4 bases from J, the gap between germline ends came to 8 bases. This CDR3 has 14 residues. Germline CDR1 and CDR2: MNHNS and SASEGT. CDR3 sequence: CASSEGNGNQPQHF. The CDR3 DNA is TGTGCCAGCAGTGAAGGAAACGGTAATCAGCCCCAGCATTTT.

The genes are TRBV5-5 and TRBJ2-5; D not certain. The CDR3 is 15 residues long. The germline V gene encodes CDR1 SGHKS and CDR2 YYEKEE (reference sequence). With 4 bases removed from V and 6 bases from J, the gap between germline ends came to 19 bases. The CDR3 sequence: CASSPGMESIQTQYF. In DNA form, the CDR3 reads TGTGCCAGCAGCCCCGGTATGGAGAGTATTCAGACCCAGTACTTC.

The chain combines TRBV28 with TRBJ1-6; D possibly corresponds to TRBD1 (5 bases). Per germline, CDR1 MDHEN and CDR2 SYDVKM. The CDR3 runs 18 residues. Trimming removed 5 bases at V and 2 bases at J, with 19 bases between. CDR3 loop: CASSLGTDSIPYNSPLHF. The CDR3 nucleotides read TGTGCCAGCAGTCTGGGGACGGATTCAATCCCCTATAATTCACCCCTCCACTTT.

The chain has TRBV7-8 and TRBJ2-7, with TRBD1 identical over 10 bases. The CDR3 is 15 amino acids. The germline gives CDR1 SGHVS, CDR2 FQNEAQ. Trimming cost V 3 bases and J 5 bases; bases outside gene matches: 7. As DNA, the CDR3 is TGTGCCAGCAGCTTCCGGACAGGGGGGATCGACGAGCAGTACTTC. It specifies CASSFRTGGIDEQYF.

The genes are TRBV27 and TRBJ2-7, with D tentatively TRBD1 (6 bases). Trimming left V 5 bases short and J 2 bases short, with 13 bases between. Looked up from germline, CDR1 is MNHEY and CDR2 is SMNVEV (reference sequence). This CDR3 region has 14 residues. CDR3 nucleotides: TGTGCCAGCAGTCTCGGACAGAATCCCTACGAGCAGTACTTC. Translated: CASSLGQNPYEQYF.

The gene calls are TRBV28 and TRBJ1-3; the D gene is possibly TRBD1 (5 bases). Germline V gene data show CDR1 as MDHEN and CDR2 as SYDVKM. The CDR3 spans 16 residues. The V and J ends lost 2 bases and 0 bases respectively, with 11 bases between them. CDR3 protein: CASSLGAAPSGNTIYF. Here the CDR3 DNA reads TGTGCCAGCAGTTTAGGGGCAGCTCCCTCTGGAAACACCATATATTTT.

V gene TRBV7-9 combines with J gene TRBJ2-2; 8 nucleotides agree with TRBD2. Unmatched junction bases numbered 11, after V lost 1 base and J lost 4 bases. The length of the CDR3 is 18 residues. CDR1 is SEHNR, CDR2 FQNEAQ, per germline (reference sequence). CDR3 amino acids: CASSLVVPSGRATGELFF. For the CDR3, the DNA is TGTGCCAGCAGCTTAGTTGTCCCTTCCGGGAGGGCCACCGGGGAGCTGTTTTTT.

J is TRBJ1-3 and V is TRBV14, with a tentative D call TRBD1 (5 bases). Deletions cut 5 bases from V and 4 bases from J, with 12 bases between. This CDR3 comprises 14 residues. Germline CDR1 and CDR2: SGHDN and FVKESK. The CDR3 sequence: CASSDGGYGNTIYF. The CDR3 nucleotides read TGTGCCAGCAGCGACGGGGGGTACGGAAACACCATATATTTT.

This sequence joins TRBV12-5 and TRBJ2-7; 10 bases map to TRBD1. Per the germline V gene, CDR1 is LGHNT and CDR2 is FRNRAP. This CDR3 spans 14 amino acids. Trimming took 7 bases from V and 5 from J; bases not matched to a gene: 8. The CDR3 DNA reads TGTGCTAGTGCTATGACAGGGGGCATGGACGAGCAGTACTTC. This codes for CASAMTGGMDEQYF.

This clone was seen just once. The chain carries TRBV18 and TRBJ2-3, with a possible D match to TRBD1 (6 bases). CDR1 is KGHSH, CDR2 LQKENI, per germline. The V gene lost 3 bases and the J gene lost 0 bases, with 7 bases spanning the gap. The CDR3 totals 14 residues. The chain's CDR3 is CASSPRGSTDTQYF. CDR3 bases: TGTGCCAGCTCACCCAGGGGCAGCACAGATACGCAGTATTTT.

The J gene is TRBJ2-7, the V gene TRBV28; TRBD2 agrees at 13 bases. The length of the CDR3 is 18 residues. Germline V CDR1 and CDR2: MDHEN, SYDVKM. After removal of 4 bases from V and 2 bases from J, the junction contained 11 bases not matched to a gene. The CDR3 loop reads CASSSPLGLAGEAYEQYF. CDR3 nucleotide sequence: TGTGCCAGCAGTTCCCCCTTAGGACTAGCGGGAGAAGCCTACGAGCAGTACTTC.

As to this clone: This same CDR3 is encoded by further DNA sequences in the sample. The J gene is TRBJ2-7, the V gene TRBV5-4; D is ambiguous. CDR3 length: 13 amino acids. Trimming shortened V by 4 bases and J by 0 bases, and 8 bases separated the two germline ends. CDR1 and CDR2 from the germline V gene are SGHNT and YYREEE (reference sequence). The DNA of the CDR3 is TGTGCCAGCAGCCGAGGCTACTCCTACGAGCAGTACTTC. Encoded protein: CASSRGYSYEQYF.

V is TRBV15 and J is TRBJ2-1; D is perhaps TRBD1 (5 bases). CDR3 length: 11 amino acids. V lost 4 bases and J 12 bases, leaving 10 bases between the germline ends. Germline lookup yields CDR1 LNHNV and CDR2 YYDKDF (reference sequence). The CDR3 sequence: CATSKTDPQFF. The CDR3 nucleotides read TGTGCCACCAGCAAGACAGATCCGCAGTTCTTC.

This chain links TRBV5-4 with TRBJ1-1; D is undetermined. Germline V gene data show CDR1 as SGHNT and CDR2 as YYREEE (reference sequence). V was shortened by 6 bases and J by 1 base, with 13 bases between the two germline ends. The CDR3 is made up of 14 amino acids. CDR3 in DNA: TGTGCCAGCACCCCTTTATCGGAGAACACTGAAGCTTTCTTT. Protein: CASTPLSENTEAFF.

The genes are TRBV5-1 and TRBJ1-2, with a weak D call TRBD1 (5 bases). The germline V gene has CDR1 SGHRS and CDR2 YFSETQ. V was clipped by 3 bases and J by 0 bases, with 12 bases between them. This CDR3 region has 15 residues. The DNA for the CDR3 is TGCGCCAGCAGCTGGGGGACTGACGCTAACTATGGCTACACCTTC. As protein: CASSWGTDANYGYTF.

The V gene is TRBV6-5, the J gene TRBJ1-1; TRBD1 matches at 7 bases. CDR3 length equals 14 residues. Looked up from germline, CDR1 is MNHEY and CDR2 is SVGAGI. V trimming: 3 bases; J trimming: 4 bases; junction bases outside the gene matches: 5. The CDR3 region has the DNA TGTGCCAGCAGTTATTTTACAGGGGCCACTGAAGCTTTCTTT. Translation gives CASSYFTGATEAFF.

This rearrangement joins TRBV5-6 to TRBJ1-2, with 7 bases fitting TRBD1. Germline loops: CDR1 SGHDT, CDR2 YYEEEE. The ends lost 3 bases at V and 4 bases at J; junction bases unmatched: 9. The length of the CDR3 is 15 residues. CDR3 DNA sequence: TGTGCCAGCAGCTCAAAACCGGGACAGCCCTATGGCTACACCTTC. Amino acid sequence: CASSSKPGQPYGYTF.

The chain links TRBV6-6 to TRBJ2-1; D ambiguous. This CDR3 is 11 amino acids long. Germline V gene data show CDR1 as MNHNY and CDR2 as SVGAGI (reference sequence). The V end lost 7 bases, the J end lost 10 bases, and 11 bases lay between the germline ends. The CDR3 sequence is CASIRATEQFF. CDR3 nucleotide sequence: TGTGCCAGCATACGGGCGACAGAGCAGTTCTTC.

V and J are TRBV5-1 and TRBJ1-5; 9 bases map to TRBD1. The CDR3 extends over 16 amino acids. V lost 4 bases to trimming and J lost 5 bases; unmatched junction nucleotides: 10. Per the germline V gene, CDR1 is SGHRS and CDR2 is YFSETQ. The CDR3 loop reads CASSPGTGPLYQPQHF. DNA of the CDR3: TGCGCCAGCAGCCCTGGGACAGGGCCCTTGTATCAGCCCCAGCATTTT. The entire variable domain, with the rest obtained from reference TRBV5-1 and TRBJ1-5, is as follows: KAGVTQTPRYLIKTRGQQVTLSCSPISGHRSVSWYQQTPGQGLQFLFEYFSETQRNKGNFPGRFSGRQFSNSRSEMNVSTLELGDSALYLCASSPGTGPLYQPQHFGDGTRLSIL.

J is TRBJ2-3 and V is TRBV11-3; perhaps D is TRBD1 or TRBD2 (6 bases each). The CDR3 runs to 16 residues. The germline CDR1 and CDR2 sequences are SGHNT and YENEEA. The germline V and J ends were trimmed by 1 base and 0 bases, with 11 bases remaining between them. CDR3 sequence (DNA): TGTGCCAGCAGCTTAGGCCGGGGGCCCAGCACAGATACGCAGTATTTT. It encodes CASSLGRGPSTDTQYF.

The V and J genes are TRBV7-2 and TRBJ2-7; TRBD1 matches at 9 bases. Germline V gene sequence: CDR1 SGHTA, CDR2 FQGNSA. The CDR3 extends over 14 amino acids. Trimming at V came to 4 bases and at J to 3 bases, leaving 4 bases not matched to a gene. The CDR3 DNA sequence: TGTGCCAGCAGCTACGGGACAGGGTTCTACGAGCAGTACTTC. Its protein product is CASSYGTGFYEQYF.

The chain links TRBV7-2 to TRBJ2-1, with TRBD1 matching 9 bases. Germline V gives CDR1 SGHTA, CDR2 FQGNSA. The CDR3 totals 16 residues. V shed 2 bases, J shed 8 bases, and the junction held 10 bases outside the gene matches. CDR3 sequence: CASSLNSYGTGYEQFF. For the CDR3, the DNA is TGTGCCAGCAGCTTAAACTCATACGGGACAGGGTATGAGCAGTTCTTC.

The chain recombines TRBV9 with TRBJ2-1; TRBD2 agrees at 7 bases. Germline lookup yields CDR1 SGDLS and CDR2 YYNGEE. Trimming removed 0 bases from V and 4 bases from J; junction bases left unmatched: 10. The length of the CDR3 is 17 residues. The CDR3 protein is CASSVGTGTNEYNEQFF. The CDR3 bases are TGTGCCAGCAGCGTAGGGACCGGGACTAACGAATACAATGAGCAGTTCTTC.

Remarks on this clone: Other DNA sequences in this specimen translate into the identical CDR3. The rearrangement uses TRBV5-4 and TRBJ2-5, with D possibly being TRBD1 (6 bases). The CDR3 is 14 residues long. V was trimmed by 1 base and J by 3 bases, leaving 10 bases between them. From germline, CDR1 is SGHNT and CDR2 YYREEE (reference sequence). CDR3: CASSLLQGEETQYF. The CDR3 bases are TGTGCCAGCAGCTTGCTACAGGGTGAAGAGACCCAGTACTTC.

J is TRBJ2-7 and V is TRBV6-5; D may be TRBD2 (5 bases). The CDR3 has 13 residues. Trimming stripped 6 bases from V and 0 bases from J, with 9 bases between. CDR1 MNHEY and CDR2 SVGAGI come from the germline V gene. In nucleotides, the CDR3 is TGTGCCAGCAGAGAGGGCGGCTCCTACGAGCAGTACTTC. Its protein product is CASREGGSYEQYF.

The chain combines TRBV4-3 with TRBJ2-1; TRBD2 aligns across 10 bases. The CDR3 length is 18 residues. J lost 7 bases, V lost 0 bases, and 12 bases had no gene match. Germline CDR1 and CDR2: LGHNA and YSLEER. CDR3 DNA sequence: TGCGCCAGCAGCCAAGATACCGCTGCTAGCGGGAGATTAAATGAGCAGTTCTTC. Its protein is CASSQDTAASGRLNEQFF.